One and the same sample provided the 8 T cell receptor beta chains below, sequenced in a study of T cell responses to AZD1222 COVID-19 vaccine. Libraries were prepared by immunoSEQ multiplex PCR; TCRdb keeps only in-frame clonotypes and omits some of them. This table has 150,000 to 200,000 clones, around 92% appearing once. Specimen: peripheral blood, collected on day 0 of AZD1222 vaccination. Receptors originate from an adult in good health.

The CDR3 loop is CASSQVWAGHTEAFF. The CDR3 DNA reads TGCGCCAGCAGCCAAGTCTGGGCGGGCCACACTGAAGCTTTCTTT. The J gene is TRBJ1-1, the V gene TRBV4-3; no clear D. Trimming left V 1 base short and J 3 bases short, with 12 bases between. The CDR3 consists of 15 residues. The germline CDR1 and CDR2 sequences are LGHNA and YSLEER.

The J gene is TRBJ1-1, the V gene TRBV28, with D possibly being TRBD1 (5 bases). Germline assignment: CDR1 MDHEN and CDR2 SYDVKM. V was clipped by 2 bases and J by 7 bases, with 8 bases between them. The CDR3 has 12 amino acids. This CDR3 reads CASSLSRDEAFF. CDR3 coding DNA: TGTGCCAGCAGTTTAAGCAGGGATGAAGCTTTCTTT.

This rearrangement joins TRBV4-1 to TRBJ1-3, with 9 bases aligning to TRBD1. The V gene's germline CDR1 is MGHRA and CDR2 YSYEKL. The CDR3 covers 19 residues. V lost 5 bases and J lost 0; bases outside the gene matches: 14. This CDR3 is CASSSRRKDRGSSGNTIYF. In DNA form, the CDR3 reads TGCGCCAGCAGCTCAAGACGGAAGGACAGGGGTTCCTCTGGAAACACCATATATTTT.

This clone appeared once. This chain joins TRBV4-1 and TRBJ2-3; unclear D gene. The CDR3 sequence is 12 residues long. V dropped 10 bases and J dropped 4 bases, with 12 bases sitting between them. The germline V gene encodes CDR1 MGHRA and CDR2 YSYEKL. The CDR3 here is CATSSVADTQYF. CDR3 in DNA: TGCGCCACCTCCTCGGTGGCAGATACGCAGTATTTT.

This rearrangement joins TRBV3-1 (or the pseudogene TRBV3-2) to TRBJ2-7, with 10 nucleotides matching TRBD1. Germline V lookup: CDR1 LGHDT, CDR2 YNNKEL (reference sequence). J was trimmed by 2 bases and V by 4 bases; bases with no gene match: 11. The CDR3 sequence is 17 residues long. CDR3 DNA: TGTGCCAGCAGCCGCTACTCCGGGACAGGGGTCCCCTACGAGCAGTACTTC. The encoded protein is CASSRYSGTGVPYEQYF.

The rearrangement uses TRBV5-1 and TRBJ2-7, with 7 bases identical to TRBD1. V was clipped by 3 bases and J by 3 bases; unmatched bases: 6. In germline, CDR1 is SGHRS, CDR2 YFSETQ. CDR3 size: 14 residues. The CDR3, as DNA: TGCGCCAGCAGCTCTACAGGGGTGGGCTACGAGCAGTACTTC. It codes for CASSSTGVGYEQYF.

The rearrangement uses TRBV28 and TRBJ1-5; no reliable D call. CDR1 and CDR2 (germline): MDHEN, SYDVKM. V was clipped by 3 bases and J by 0 bases, with 9 bases between them. CDR3 size: 15 residues. The CDR3 DNA follows: TGTGCCAGCAGTTTTGTGGGCCTTAGCAATCAGCCCCAGCATTTT. It is translated as CASSFVGLSNQPQHF.

This chain links TRBV5-6 with TRBJ1-3; D remains unclear. V was shortened by 0 bases and J by 3 bases, with 13 bases between the two germline ends. This CDR3 contains 16 residues. Germline CDR1 is SGHDT and CDR2 is YYEEEE. The CDR3 DNA is TGTGCCAGCAGCTTGGCCAATGGGAGACATGGAAACACCATATATTTT. Its protein is CASSLANGRHGNTIYF.